Described below is a single T cell receptor beta chain sequence and its context. Its antigen is undetermined. The sample is drawn from a study of early T cells in non-severe SARS-CoV-2 infection. Study at large: The input, bulk RNA from unsorted whole blood, was sequenced, and chains were unpaired.

With V trimmed by 4 bases and J by 5 bases, 13 bases remained unmatched. Germline assignment: CDR1 MNHNS and CDR2 SASEGT. The CDR3 is made up of 16 amino acids. Unique molecular identifiers were affixed to single, distinct cDNA molecules. TCRdb recomputed calls from the 5' RACE reads with MiXCR, one row per CDR3 protein. The sample yields some 80,000 distinct CDR3 sequences, around 13% seen once. Study-wide points: The VDJdb matching leaned toward anti-spike CD8 responses and overlooked private and CD4 specificities.

The sequence was obtained from an adult who was a healthcare worker with PCR-confirmed SARS-CoV-2 infection or an uninfected control (not recorded which). Material for sequencing was whole blood. The chain couples TRBV6-1 to TRBJ1-2, with TRBD1 matching over 7 bases. The CDR3: CASSASPMTGLYGYTF. The CDR3 DNA follows: TGTGCCAGCAGTGCCAGTCCGATGACAGGGCTGTATGGCTACACCTTC.